The T cell receptor beta chain under discussion was sequenced for a study of OX40 agonist ivuxolimab in advanced cancers. Overall study: Patients were treated with ivuxolimab, an agonistic anti-OX40 (CD134) antibody. Participants averaged roughly 60 years of age (range roughly 20 to 90) and were 82.7% male.

Assay used: immunoSEQ multiplex PCR; TCRdb lists only in-frame clones, some missing. This table holds approximately 73,000 clones, 75% to 90% found once. Trimming took 0 bases from V and 3 from J, leaving 4 bases between them. The CDR3 extends over 13 amino acids. The germline V gene encodes CDR1 SGHRS and CDR2 YFSETQ. Study outcomes and limitations: The antigens recognized by the expanded peripheral T cells, that is their antigen specificity, were not determined.

Concerning this clone: What it binds is not known. The same CDR3 can be traced to other DNA sequences in this sample.

Sampling times: baseline, cycle 4 day 1, cycle 7 day 1. The receptor comes from an adult with an advanced solid tumor such as melanoma, head and neck, liver or kidney cancer. This chain links TRBV5-1 with TRBJ2-1; D call uncertain. The sample was CD4+ or CD8+ T cells sorted from blood, taken in a trial of the OX40 agonist ivuxolimab. As DNA, the CDR3 is TGCGCCAGCAGCTTGGACAGCTACAATGAGCAGTTCTTC. This translates into CASSLDSYNEQFF. Combining the CDR3 with reference TRBV5-1 and TRBJ2-1 gives the whole variable domain KAGVTQTPRYLIKTRGQQVTLSCSPISGHRSVSWYQQTPGQGLQFLFEYFSETQRNKGNFPGRFSGRQFSNSRSEMNVSTLELGDSALYLCASSLDSYNEQFFGPGTRLTVL.